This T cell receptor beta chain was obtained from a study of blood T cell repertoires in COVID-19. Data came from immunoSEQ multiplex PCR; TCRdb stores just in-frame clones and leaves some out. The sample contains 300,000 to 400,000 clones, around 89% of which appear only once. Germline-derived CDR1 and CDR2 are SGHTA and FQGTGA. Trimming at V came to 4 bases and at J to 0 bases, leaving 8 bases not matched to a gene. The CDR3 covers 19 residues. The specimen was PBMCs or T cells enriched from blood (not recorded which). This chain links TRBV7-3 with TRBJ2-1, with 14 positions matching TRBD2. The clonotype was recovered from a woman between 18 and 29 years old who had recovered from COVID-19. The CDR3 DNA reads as TGTGCCAGCAGCTCGATGGGACTAGCGGGGGTAAGCTCCTACAATGAGCAGTTCTTC. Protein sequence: CASSSMGLAGVSSYNEQFF. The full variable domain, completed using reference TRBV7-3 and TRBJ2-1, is GAGVSQTPSNKVTEKGKYVELRCDPISGHTALYWYRQSLGQGPEFLIYFQGTGAADDSGLPNDRFFAVRPEGSVSTLKIQRTERGDSAVYLCASSSMGLAGVSSYNEQFFGPGTRLTVL.